The clone carrying this T cell receptor beta chain was observed once. This specimen comes from a study of blood T cell repertoires in COVID-19. Measured with immunoSEQ multiplex PCR; TCRdb has only the in-frame clones, and not every one. The sample includes about 240,000 clones, around four fifths seen only once; the top ten take approximately 13%. V was shortened by 2 bases and J by 7 bases, with 12 bases between the two germline ends. Germline loops: CDR1 SGHTA, CDR2 FQGNSA. There are 14 residues in the CDR3. This sequence was found in a woman aged 60-75 years with active or convalescent COVID-19. This chain uses TRBV7-2 with TRBJ1-5, with unresolved D. Sequencing used peripheral blood. The CDR3 loop reads CASSLREGGQPQHF. CDR3 nucleotide sequence: TGTGCCAGCAGCTTAAGGGAAGGAGGCCAGCCCCAGCATTTT.